The 24 T cell receptor beta chains below were found in one sample sequenced in a study of blood T cells in healthy people across ages (dated by TCRdb to the mid-2010s). Library preparation employed 5' RACE. Sequencing instrument: Illumina HiSeq 2500. The second PCR ran for roughly 7 to 12 cycles and used a J-beta primer mix along with a sample-barcoded 5' primer. The public reads were quality trimmed at Q25 with fastp and then assembled into clones with MiXCR by TCRdb, keeping productive beta chains. Merged by CDR3 protein, the rows form single entries marked with the most common genes and DNA. The sample table shows about 780,000 distinct CDR3 sequences, and 20% to 30% are seen once. The biggest ten clones account for over 2.5% of the sample. These data were likewise used in another study, on T cells of mothers and their children.

The specimen was blood. The receptors derive from a boy aged 5 to 17 in good health.

The chain carries TRBV2 and TRBJ1-1; the match to TRBD1 covers 7 bases. Germline CDR1 reads SNHLY; CDR2 reads FYNNEI. Trimming cost V 6 bases and J 4 bases; bases outside gene matches: 8. The CDR3 extends over 14 amino acids. CDR3 in DNA: TGTGCCAGCAGGACGGAGGGGGCTGGCACTGAAGCTTTCTTT. Amino acid sequence: CASRTEGAGTEAFF.

The rearrangement links TRBV3-1 to TRBJ2-1, with TRBD1 matching 10 bases. From germline, CDR1 is LGHDT and CDR2 YNNKEL (reference sequence). This CDR3 has 12 residues. Trimming at V came to 6 bases and at J to 8 bases, leaving 1 base not matched to a gene. The CDR3 sequence: CASRGTGDEQFF. The CDR3 region has the DNA TGTGCCAGCAGGGGGACAGGGGATGAGCAGTTCTTC.

This rearrangement joins TRBV7-2 to TRBJ2-1, with 7 bases identical to TRBD2. Gene TRBJ2-5 matches the end of the DNA better, so the J call may be wrong. Germline V gives CDR1 SGHTA, CDR2 FQGNSA. The CDR3 runs 14 residues. This CDR3 is CASSRESGVETQYF. DNA for the CDR3: TGTGCCAGCAGCAGGGAGAGCGGGGTGGAGACCCAGTACTTC.

The chain employs TRBV27 and TRBJ2-1, with 7 bases identical to TRBD2. V dropped 1 base and J dropped 7; count of bases not matched to a gene: 10. CDR3 length: 16 residues. Germline values: CDR1 MNHEY, CDR2 SMNVEV (reference sequence). The DNA of the CDR3 is TGTGCCAGCAGTTTATATTCTAGCGGCCCGGGGAATGAGCAGTTCTTC. Translating gives CASSLYSSGPGNEQFF.

This rearrangement joins TRBV20-1 to TRBJ1-4; no reliable D call. The CDR3 consists of 15 residues. Trimming removed 1 base at V and 8 bases at J, with 17 bases between. Germline lookup yields CDR1 DFQATT and CDR2 SNEGSKA (reference sequence). CDR3 sequence (DNA): TGCAGTGCTAGAGTAACGGGGTCCCCCTCGGAAAAACTGTTTTTT. Translating gives CSARVTGSPSEKLFF.

CDR3 amino acids: CASSFGTGGKETQYF. The CDR3 DNA reads TGCGCCAGCAGCTTTGGGACAGGGGGTAAAGAGACCCAGTACTTC. The chain recombines TRBV5-1 with TRBJ2-5; 11 bases map to TRBD1. CDR3 length: 15 residues. V shed 2 bases and J 3 bases; nucleotides not matched to a gene: 3. Per germline, CDR1 SGHRS and CDR2 YFSETQ.

The table lists this clonotype with a few counts. The rearrangement links TRBV10-2 to TRBJ2-1; 11 nucleotides agree with TRBD2. CDR1 is WSHSY, CDR2 SAAADI, per germline. Losses at the gene ends were 2 bases for V and 7 bases for J; bases not matched to a gene: 10. The CDR3 length is 17 residues. The CDR3 loop is CASSEISGGAEVNEQFF. DNA of the CDR3: TGCGCCAGCAGTGAGATTAGCGGGGGGGCCGAGGTGAATGAGCAGTTCTTC.

This clonotype was picked up many times. The chain carries TRBV10-2 and TRBJ2-7, with unresolved D. With 2 bases removed from V and 6 bases from J, the gap between germline ends came to 5 bases. Germline assignment: CDR1 WSHSY and CDR2 SAAADI. The CDR3 length is 11 residues. This CDR3 reads CASSEGVEQYF. CDR3 nucleotides: TGCGCCAGCAGTGAGGGGGTCGAGCAGTACTTC.

J is TRBJ2-4 and V is TRBV29-1; D is unclear. This CDR3 contains 15 residues. Trimming stripped 4 bases from V and 2 bases from J, with 15 bases between. The germline V gene encodes CDR1 SQVTM and CDR2 ANQGSEA. The CDR3: CSVAPSFVSKNIQYF. The DNA for the CDR3 is TGCAGCGTTGCCCCCTCGTTTGTTTCCAAAAACATTCAGTACTTC.

The chain joins TRBV5-1 to TRBJ2-1; tentative D call: TRBD2 (7 bases). Germline V gene lookup returns CDR1 SGHRS and CDR2 YFSETQ. Trimming took off 1 base at V and 8 bases at J, with 13 bases between the two ends. The CDR3 covers 14 residues. The CDR3 reads CASSLRGGLDEQFF. CDR3 coding DNA: TGCGCCAGCAGCTTGAGGGGGGGCCTGGATGAGCAGTTCTTC. Full variable domain (rest looked up from reference TRBV5-1 and TRBJ2-1): KAGVTQTPRYLIKTRGQQVTLSCSPISGHRSVSWYQQTPGQGLQFLFEYFSETQRNKGNFPGRFSGRQFSNSRSEMNVSTLELGDSALYLCASSLRGGLDEQFFGPGTRLTVL.

The genes are TRBV20-1 and TRBJ1-4; D is unclear. Germline V CDR1 and CDR2: DFQATT, SNEGSKA (reference sequence). The CDR3 has 14 residues. V was cut by 3 bases and J by 5 bases, with 13 bases left in between. The CDR3 region has the DNA TGCAGTGCTAGGGCTAACGCCCTAAATGAAAAACTGTTTTTT. Protein product: CSARANALNEKLFF.

This chain connects TRBV29-1 to TRBJ2-3; D not certain. V was trimmed by 1 base and J by 1 base, leaving 9 bases between them. CDR1 is SQVTM, CDR2 ANQGSEA, per germline. The CDR3 has 14 amino acids. The CDR3 bases are TGCAGCGTTGAAGCGCTAGTGGGCACAGATACGCAGTATTTT. Translating it yields CSVEALVGTDTQYF.

The chain has TRBV20-1 and TRBJ2-5; the match to TRBD2 covers 10 bases. Near its end, the DNA agrees better with TRBJ2-1, so the J call may be wrong. CDR3 length: 16 residues. Looked up from germline, CDR1 is DFQATT and CDR2 is SNEGSKA (reference sequence). The CDR3 bases are TGCAGTGCTGCCGGTAGCGGGGGGTATACCACGGATGAGCAGTTCTTC. Encoded protein: CSAAGSGGYTTDEQFF.

This clonotype was observed many times. The chain couples TRBV29-1 to TRBJ2-5, with TRBD2 matching 7 bases. V trimming: 5 bases; J trimming: 4 bases; junction bases outside the gene matches: 10. Germline-derived CDR1 and CDR2 are SQVTM and ANQGSEA. This CDR3 comprises 14 residues. In DNA, the CDR3 is TGCAGCGTTACTGGGTCGGGGGGACGAGAGACCCAGTACTTC. The encoded protein is CSVTGSGGRETQYF.

The V gene is TRBV20-1, the J gene TRBJ1-5; D is perhaps TRBD1 (5 bases). The CDR3 sequence is 13 residues long. Per the germline V gene, CDR1 is DFQATT and CDR2 is SNEGSKA (reference sequence). Trimming removed 3 bases at V and 5 bases at J, with 11 bases between. The CDR3 region is CSARGQRDQPQHF. CDR3 nucleotides: TGCAGTGCTAGGGGGCAGCGCGATCAGCCCCAGCATTTT.

This clonotype occurred once. The chain combines TRBV14 with TRBJ2-3; D is perhaps TRBD1 or TRBD2 (6 bases each). The V gene's germline CDR1 is SGHDN and CDR2 FVKESK. The germline V and J ends were trimmed by 2 bases and 3 bases, with 15 bases remaining between them. The CDR3 consists of 16 residues. The CDR3 sequence is CASSQIGGFWTDTQYF. CDR3 DNA sequence: TGTGCCAGCAGCCAAATCGGGGGCTTTTGGACAGATACGCAGTATTTT.

This chain joins TRBV29-1 and TRBJ1-4; D not resolved. The CDR3 loop spans 10 amino acids. Deletions cut 1 base from V and 10 bases from J, with 4 bases between. Germline-derived CDR1 and CDR2 are SQVTM and ANQGSEA. The CDR3 spells CSVEVGKLFF. The CDR3 nucleotides read TGCAGCGTTGAAGTTGGAAAACTGTTTTTT.

The chain uses TRBV29-1 and TRBJ1-4, with D tentatively TRBD1 (5 bases). From germline, CDR1 is SQVTM and CDR2 ANQGSEA. CDR3 length equals 11 residues. Trimming cost V 6 bases and J 6 bases, with 8 bases left between them. The CDR3 DNA reads as TGCAGCGTGGGGACGGATGAAAAACTGTTTTTT. Residues: CSVGTDEKLFF.

The table lists this clonotype with many counts. The chain has TRBV28 and TRBJ2-3; 7 bases map to TRBD1. Germline CDR1 MDHEN, CDR2 SYDVKM. This CDR3 is 15 amino acids long. V lost 4 bases, J lost 1 base, and 5 bases stayed unmatched. CDR3 region: CASSSADRRTDTQYF. The DNA for the CDR3 is TGTGCCAGCAGTTCCGCGGACAGGCGCACAGATACGCAGTATTTT.

This sequence joins TRBV12-3 or TRBV12-4 and TRBJ2-5; unclear D gene. The V end was cut by 2 bases, the J end by 5 bases, with 9 bases between. The CDR3 covers 13 residues. The CDR3 region is CASSLNIGETQYF. The DNA of the CDR3 is TGTGCCAGCAGTTTAAATATAGGGGAGACCCAGTACTTC.

V gene TRBV14 combines with J gene TRBJ1-1, with D possibly TRBD1 on 6 matching bases. Per germline, CDR1 SGHDN and CDR2 FVKESK. With 4 bases removed from V and 0 bases from J, the gap between germline ends came to 18 bases. The CDR3 contains 17 residues. The CDR3 reads CASSPWDMARLNTEAFF. CDR3 in DNA: TGTGCCAGCAGCCCCTGGGACATGGCTAGGTTGAACACTGAAGCTTTCTTT. The complete variable domain, with remaining parts taken from reference TRBV14 and TRBJ1-1, reads EAGVTQFPSHSVIEKGQTVTLRCDPISGHDNLYWYRRVMGKEIKFLLHFVKESKQDESGMPNNRFLAERTGGTYSTLKVQPAELEDSGVYFCASSPWDMARLNTEAFFGQGTRLTVV.

Worth noting for this clonotype: At one of its ends the junction is not consistent with the germline gene, which may arise from a read error. This sequence joins TRBV2 and TRBJ1-6, with D tentatively TRBD1 (5 bases). This CDR3 contains 14 residues. Germline V gene lookup returns CDR1 SNHLY and CDR2 FYNNEI. CDR3 region: CASAGSSYNSPLHF. CDR3 sequence (DNA): TGTGCCAGCGCAGGGAGCTCCTATAATTCACCTCTCCACTTT.

The chain joins TRBV6-5 to TRBJ1-5; 7 bases are a match to TRBD1. The CDR3 totals 15 residues. J gave up 6 bases and V 5 bases, and 10 bases lay outside the gene matches. Germline V gene lookup returns CDR1 MNHEY and CDR2 SVGAGI. DNA for the CDR3: TGTGCCAGCAGTCGGTCTAAGGGGGCAGGTCAGCCCCAGCATTTT. Protein product: CASSRSKGAGQPQHF.

The rearrangement joins TRBV25-1 to TRBJ2-7; D may be TRBD1 (5 bases). Germline values: CDR1 MGHDK, CDR2 SYGVNS. The ends were cut back, 3 bases at V and 6 bases at J, with 12 bases in the middle. The CDR3 has 13 residues. CDR3 nucleotide sequence: TGTGCCAGCAGTGACAGGGAAAAAGGCGAGCAGTACTTC. This encodes CASSDREKGEQYF.